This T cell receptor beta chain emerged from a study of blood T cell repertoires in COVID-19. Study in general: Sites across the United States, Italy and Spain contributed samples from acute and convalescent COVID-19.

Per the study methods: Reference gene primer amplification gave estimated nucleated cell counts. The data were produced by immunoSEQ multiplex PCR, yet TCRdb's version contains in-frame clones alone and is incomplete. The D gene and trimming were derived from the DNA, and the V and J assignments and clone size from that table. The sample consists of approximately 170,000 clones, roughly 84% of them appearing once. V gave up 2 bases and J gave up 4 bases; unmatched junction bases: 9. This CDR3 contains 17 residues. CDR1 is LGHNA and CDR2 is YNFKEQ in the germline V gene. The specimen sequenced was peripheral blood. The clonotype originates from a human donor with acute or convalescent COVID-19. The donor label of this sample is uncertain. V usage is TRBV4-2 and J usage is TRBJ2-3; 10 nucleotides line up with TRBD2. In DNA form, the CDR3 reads TGTGCCAGCAGCCAACTAGCGGGAGCTACGCTGCCAGATACGCAGTATTTT. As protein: CASSQLAGATLPDTQYF.